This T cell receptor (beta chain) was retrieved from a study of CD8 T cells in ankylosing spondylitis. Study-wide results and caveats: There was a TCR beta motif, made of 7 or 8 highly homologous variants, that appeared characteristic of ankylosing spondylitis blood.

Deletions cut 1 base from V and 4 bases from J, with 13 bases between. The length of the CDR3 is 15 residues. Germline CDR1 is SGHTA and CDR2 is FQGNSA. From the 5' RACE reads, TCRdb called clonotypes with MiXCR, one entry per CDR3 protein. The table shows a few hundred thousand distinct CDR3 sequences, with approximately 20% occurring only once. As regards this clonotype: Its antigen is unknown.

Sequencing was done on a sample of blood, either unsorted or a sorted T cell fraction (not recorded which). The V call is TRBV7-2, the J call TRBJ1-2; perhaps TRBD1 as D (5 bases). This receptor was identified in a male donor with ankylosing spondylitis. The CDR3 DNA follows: TGTGCCAGCAGCTTAGTTGGGGGTGAGGTCTATGGCTACACCTTC. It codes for CASSLVGGEVYGYTF.